This entry is about one T cell receptor beta chain. The antigen remains unidentified. TCRdb's copy holds only in-frame clones and misses some; the assay was immunoSEQ multiplex PCR. This sample has 150,000 or so clones, with roughly 93% found just once. This sample was included in a study of cytomegalovirus exposure and HLA in healthy donors. Findings and caveats of the study: Specificity for CMV antigens was confirmed in vitro for three of the CMV-associated chains. According to reports, the classifier identified cytomegalovirus status with high specificity and sensitivity. Most observed TCR sequences were rare, whereas some public TCRs were detected in many donors. The study listed under 200 cytomegalovirus-associated TCR beta chains.

CDR3 length: 17 amino acids. The germline CDR1 and CDR2 sequences are MDHEN and SYDVKM. J lost 4 bases, V lost 2 bases, and 11 bases had no gene match. The sequence derives from a man aged 18 to 30 in good health and CMV-seropositive. This chain uses TRBV28 with TRBJ1-5; TRBD1 matches at 7 bases. The sample consisted of PBMCs. CDR3 nucleotide sequence: TGTGCCAGCAGTTTAGGAACAGGGGAAGTTTGGAATCAGCCCCAGCATTTT. It translates to CASSLGTGEVWNQPQHF.